This record concerns one T cell receptor (beta chain) sequence. Its antigen is not identified. Next came a second PCR, run for about 6 to 11 cycles, which used a sample-barcoded 5' primer along with a J-beta primer mix. TCRdb re-called the 5' RACE reads with MiXCR, one entry per CDR3 protein. This table has hundreds of thousands of distinct CDR3 sequences, about 53% appearing once. Trimming cost V 4 bases and J 14 bases, with 26 bases left between them. Looked up from germline, CDR1 is SGHKS and CDR2 is YYEKEE (reference sequence). The CDR3 is 15 residues long. The data stem from a study of blood T cells in healthy people across ages. Notes on the study in general: Age advanced and TCR beta diversity per million T cells fell, roughly linearly.

Sequencing was carried out using blood. This TCR was recovered from a man older than 75 in good health. The gene calls are TRBV5-5 and TRBJ2-3; D possibly corresponds to TRBD2 (5 bases). CDR3 DNA: TGTGCCAGCAGCCAGGACTCCCGGGTGGTCAGATACGCGTATTTT. Translation: CASSQDSRVVRYAYF.